This is a list of T cell receptor beta chains from one sample in a study of human T cells and chemical hapten exposure. TCRdb re-analysed the RACE reads in MiXCR, keeping a single row per CDR3 protein. The sample includes fewer than 300,000 distinct CDR3 sequences, over 8% of them seen just once. Source: whole blood, taken in connection with sensitization to the hapten diphenylcyclopropenone (DPC). These receptors were obtained from a middle-aged woman with alopecia areata. Some clones in this sample may be carry-over from other donors' samples. The CDR3 runs from the conserved cysteine through the conserved F or W. Fields, in order: V gene, J gene, CDR3 protein.

V gene: TRBV28; J gene: TRBJ1-5; CDR3 protein: CASSGSQGSRNQPQHF
V gene: TRBV6-5; J gene: TRBJ2-5; CDR3 protein: CASSYVRGSGTQYF
V gene: TRBV6-2/TRBV6-3; J gene: TRBJ1-5; CDR3 protein: CASRRTGNQPQHF
V gene: TRBV7-2; J gene: TRBJ2-3; CDR3 protein: CASSPDRASTDTQYF
V gene: TRBV20-1; J gene: TRBJ2-3; CDR3 protein: CSAPKLAGATDTQYF
V gene: TRBV3-1; J gene: TRBJ2-3; CDR3 protein: CASGSTMEAAQYF
V gene: TRBV7-8; J gene: TRBJ2-2; CDR3 protein: CASSRAGAWTGELFF
V gene: TRBV6-2/TRBV6-3; J gene: TRBJ2-1; CDR3 protein: CASSYGGTSGIFEQFF
V gene: TRBV3-1; J gene: TRBJ2-5; CDR3 protein: CASSQVVGGQETQYF
V gene: TRBV5-5; J gene: TRBJ2-1; CDR3 protein: CASVLEPSSYNEQFF
V gene: TRBV12-3/TRBV12-4; J gene: TRBJ2-1; CDR3 protein: CASSVTGDPEQFF
V gene: TRBV28; J gene: TRBJ1-2; CDR3 protein: CASSKPGGDYGYTF
V gene: TRBV9; J gene: TRBJ1-1; CDR3 protein: CASSVRQWGTEAFF
V gene: TRBV4-3; J gene: TRBJ1-2; CDR3 protein: CASSPGRGAIYGYTF
V gene: TRBV6-1; J gene: TRBJ1-1; CDR3 protein: CASIRIRVIQNTEAFF
V gene: TRBV9; J gene: TRBJ2-7; CDR3 protein: CASSVPLTSPNSYEQYF
V gene: TRBV7-8; J gene: TRBJ1-4; CDR3 protein: CASSQQGLANEKLFF
V gene: TRBV20-1; J gene: TRBJ1-4; CDR3 protein: CSAPRVESEKLFF
V gene: TRBV12-3/TRBV12-4; J gene: TRBJ1-6; CDR3 protein: CASSPQDYNSPLHF
V gene: TRBV6-2/TRBV6-3; J gene: TRBJ1-1; CDR3 protein: CASSRFGLMGTEAFF
V gene: TRBV12-3/TRBV12-4; J gene: TRBJ2-7; CDR3 protein: CATKAAGTSNYEQYF
V gene: TRBV3-1; J gene: TRBJ2-7; CDR3 protein: CASSQRLLNEQYF
V gene: TRBV11-1; J gene: TRBJ2-7; CDR3 protein: CASSQGDKTYEQYF
V gene: TRBV6-2/TRBV6-3; J gene: TRBJ1-4; CDR3 protein: CASSSNRASVEKLFF
V gene: TRBV6-5; J gene: TRBJ2-7; CDR3 protein: CASSEAGTYEQYF
V gene: TRBV7-2; J gene: TRBJ1-2; CDR3 protein: CASSSAPRQNRGHYGYTF
V gene: TRBV28; J gene: TRBJ1-1; CDR3 protein: CASSFGTGRGTEAFF
V gene: TRBV7-8; J gene: TRBJ2-1; CDR3 protein: CASSFPRVAGDIYEQFF
V gene: TRBV29-1; J gene: TRBJ2-1; CDR3 protein: CSVEDRTSLTGSEQFF
V gene: TRBV7-9; J gene: TRBJ2-5; CDR3 protein: CASSFEGVETQYF
V gene: TRBV20-1; J gene: TRBJ2-7; CDR3 protein: CSARTAGVEQYF
V gene: TRBV7-2; J gene: TRBJ2-3; CDR3 protein: CASSLDGPISTDTQYF
V gene: TRBV27; J gene: TRBJ1-1; CDR3 protein: CASSSPGQYPAFF
V gene: TRBV20-1; J gene: TRBJ2-2; CDR3 protein: CSARDLAGDTGELFF
V gene: TRBV6-8; J gene: TRBJ2-5; CDR3 protein: CASIPARDGQETQYF
V gene: TRBV7-8; J gene: TRBJ2-3; CDR3 protein: CASSPSIRDRVSTDTQYF
V gene: TRBV27; J gene: TRBJ1-6; CDR3 protein: CASGLYGGAHNSPLHF
V gene: TRBV29-1; J gene: TRBJ1-4; CDR3 protein: CSVGSGREKLFF
V gene: TRBV6-5; J gene: TRBJ1-3; CDR3 protein: CASSYSMPGTPSTTIYF
V gene: TRBV7-2; J gene: TRBJ2-7; CDR3 protein: CASSFGRSSYEQYF
V gene: TRBV6-2/TRBV6-3; J gene: TRBJ1-6; CDR3 protein: CASNRLRSPLHF
V gene: TRBV11-2; J gene: TRBJ2-5; CDR3 protein: CASSLVLGRQETQYF
V gene: TRBV28; J gene: TRBJ2-5; CDR3 protein: CASSLFSRRETQYF
V gene: TRBV12-3/TRBV12-4; J gene: TRBJ1-4; CDR3 protein: CASRPHEPTNEKLFF
V gene: TRBV5-1; J gene: TRBJ2-6; CDR3 protein: CASSFIGTGANVLTF
V gene: TRBV27; J gene: TRBJ1-1; CDR3 protein: CASSLTAWMNTEAFF
V gene: TRBV21-1; J gene: TRBJ2-1; CDR3 protein: CASSKKSNRGLEEQFF
V gene: TRBV5-1; J gene: TRBJ2-1; CDR3 protein: CASTIAGGYNEQFF
V gene: TRBV21-1; J gene: TRBJ2-7; CDR3 protein: CASSKAQGTSGIEQYF
V gene: TRBV12-3/TRBV12-4; J gene: TRBJ1-1; CDR3 protein: CASRPLAGSNTEAFF
V gene: TRBV28; J gene: TRBJ2-7; CDR3 protein: CASIQPGDSYEQYF
V gene: TRBV3-1; J gene: TRBJ1-3; CDR3 protein: CASSHRAAGGNTIYF